This TCR beta chain was captured in a study of technical replicates of blood from several donors. This CDR3 contains 16 residues. Looked up from germline, CDR1 is MGHRA and CDR2 is YSYEKL. V gave up 4 bases and J gave up 3 bases; unmatched junction bases: 12. Assay used: immunoSEQ multiplex PCR; TCRdb lists only in-frame clones, some missing. The table lists over 65,000 clones, nearly 95% of them singletons, with 0.26% in the top ten. Sequencing used T cells isolated from PBMCs. V and J are TRBV4-1 and TRBJ2-7; 7 bases match TRBD1. The receptor comes from a human donor in good health. In DNA form, the CDR3 reads TGCGCCAGCAGCCCGCTTTCTGGACAGGCCCTCTACGAGCAGTACTTC. Its translation: CASSPLSGQALYEQYF.